The next 2 T cell receptor beta chains were all read from a single sample in a study of blood T cell repertoires in COVID-19. Only in-frame clones appear in the TCRdb table, and some are missing; sequencing was by immunoSEQ multiplex PCR. Of 85,000 to 90,000 clones detected, roughly 78% appear once; the ten largest clones hold roughly 1.2%. What was sequenced was peripheral blood. All receptors derive from a woman older than 75 with acute or convalescent COVID-19.

J is TRBJ2-2 and V is TRBV4-1; 11 bases are shared with TRBD2. With 0 bases clipped from V and 4 bases from J, the junction kept 10 bases outside the gene matches. The CDR3 has 19 amino acids. Per germline, CDR1 MGHRA and CDR2 YSYEKL. The CDR3 DNA reads as TGCGCCAGCAGCCAAGAGGAGGCTAGCGGGGGGTTGGGCACCGGGGAGCTGTTTTTT. This codes for CASSQEEASGGLGTGELFF.

Only a few counts were recorded for this clone. The chain has TRBV6-5 and TRBJ1-2; 10 positions agree with TRBD1. Germline CDR1 MNHEY, CDR2 SVGAGI. The CDR3 length is 15 residues. V was pared by 5 bases and J by 2 bases, with 5 bases of the junction left unmatched. CDR3 in DNA: TGTGCCAGCAGTATGCCGGGACAGGGGAACTATGGCTACACCTTC. Protein product: CASSMPGQGNYGYTF.